A selection of T cell receptor beta chains follows, all from one sample in a study of beta chain features in type 1 diabetes. The repertoire was sequenced with immunoSEQ multiplex PCR; TCRdb's copy has only in-frame clones and lacks some. This table has roughly 150,000 clones, roughly 8% appearing once. Sample: central memory CD4+ T cells from blood. The receptors originated from a woman aged 40-49 years with type 1 diabetes. Both conserved end residues are part of each CDR3. Each record gives: clone size, D gene, J gene, V gene, CDR3 protein, CDR3 DNA. D genes are given only for firm matches. Size tells how often a clone was seen (once, few, many) or the class of an expanded clone, and some rows leave it out.

-,-,TRBJ2-5,TRBV21-1,CASSSRAGWRETQYF,TGTGCCAGCAGCAGTCGCGCGGGGTGGCGGGAGACCCAGTACTTC
few,TRBD1,TRBJ2-3,TRBV5-8,CASSRDSSTDTQYF,TGTGCCAGCAGCAGGGACAGTAGCACAGATACGCAGTATTTT
-,-,TRBJ2-5,TRBV14,CASSQDGIKQETQYF,TGTGCCAGCAGCCAAGACGGGATTAAACAAGAGACCCAGTACTTC
few,TRBD2,TRBJ2-1,TRBV5-4,CASSFTSGRGNEQFF,TGTGCCAGCAGCTTTACCAGCGGGAGAGGGAATGAGCAGTTCTTC
many,-,TRBJ1-6,TRBV9,CASSVEEGATLHF,TGTGCCAGCAGCGTAGAAGAAGGGGCCACCCTCCACTTT
few,-,TRBJ1-1,TRBV5-4,CASSQGGAGSTEAFF,TGTGCCAGCAGCCAGGGCGGGGCGGGAAGCACTGAAGCTTTCTTT
few,TRBD2,TRBJ2-3,TRBV6-5,CASSYSMAGVADTQYF,TGTGCCAGCAGTTACTCGATGGCGGGAGTGGCAGATACGCAGTATTTT
few,-,TRBJ1-2,TRBV7-2,CASSLMGGDYGYTF,TGTGCCAGCAGCCTTATGGGGGGAGACTATGGCTACACCTTC
-,-,TRBJ2-1,TRBV4-2,CASSQGQGSSYNEQFF,TGTGCCAGCAGCCAAGGGCAGGGGAGCTCCTACAATGAGCAGTTCTTC
-,TRBD2,TRBJ2-7,TRBV10-3,CAISVLAGEYEQYF,TGTGCCATCAGTGTCCTAGCGGGGGAATACGAGCAGTACTTC
-,TRBD1,TRBJ2-7,TRBV11-1,CASSRRRVGTGGATYEQYF,TGTGCCAGCAGCCGAAGGAGGGTCGGGACAGGGGGCGCGACCTACGAGCAGTACTTC
-,-,TRBJ2-5,TRBV28,CASRTSGGRKTQYF,TGTGCCAGCAGAACCTCAGGGGGGAGGAAGACCCAGTACTTC
-,TRBD1,TRBJ1-6,TRBV27,CASSVDRVRALHF,TGTGCCAGCAGTGTTGACAGGGTGAGGGCCCTCCACTTT
few,-,TRBJ2-3,TRBV9,CASSVGMFQIDTQYF,TGTGCCAGCAGCGTAGGAATGTTCCAGATAGATACGCAGTATTTT
-,-,TRBJ2-3,TRBV27,CASSFTYADTQYF,TGTGCCAGCAGTTTCACTTACGCAGATACGCAGTATTTT
-,-,TRBJ2-1,TRBV2,CASNSGTFYNEQFF,TGTGCCAGCAATAGCGGAACCTTCTACAATGAGCAGTTCTTC
few,-,TRBJ2-7,TRBV5-4,CASAIRAGYEQYF,TGTGCCAGCGCTATCAGGGCGGGATACGAGCAGTACTTC
few,-,TRBJ2-7,TRBV15,CATSRDTTVYEQYF,TGTGCCACCAGCAGAGATACGACAGTCTACGAGCAGTACTTC